This T cell receptor beta chain was obtained from a study of shared clonotypes between healthy human individuals (dated by TCRdb to 2019 to 2021). About the study as a whole: A few men and a couple of women, aged 18 to 49 years, made up the cohort. For each donor, three plates each were used for CD4 naive and CD4 memory, two plates were used for CD8 naive, and one plate was used for CD8 memory. Blood TCR repertoires of about 5 healthy adults were deeply sequenced to estimate repertoire size and the extent of clonotype sharing between individuals. Different laboratories and diverse techniques were used to prepare libraries and sequence TCR repertoires, to increase sequencing depth and limit assay-specific biases. Each donor's leukapheresis produced roughly between roughly 0.85 and 10 billion PBMCs.

Healthy HIV-negative adults with no recently reported acute infections or vaccinations were included as donors. All donors were Caucasian adults living in Nashville, Tennessee, USA. CD4+ T cells were enriched through magnetic negative selection, after which naive cells were positively selected on CD45RA and the remaining negative fraction served as the memory subset. Blood was collected by leukapheresis, and PBMCs were isolated by Ficoll-Histopaque density gradient centrifugation and then cryopreserved in liquid nitrogen vapor phase. Purity and quantity of every magnetically sorted T cell population were checked by analytical flow cytometry. Genomic DNA was isolated from every sorted fraction and measured by UV absorbance on a Nanodrop 2000c. This clone was recorded only once. Its antigen remains unidentified. No much larger clone exists at a distance of one base, and base qualities are not known.

The paper's findings and limits, for the study overall: Estimated clonotype richness was generally larger for naive than for memory subsets. Incomplete sequencing was indicated by rarefaction of sorted-subset datasets, despite the large sequencing depth. Only blood was sampled, and tissue TCR repertoires likely differ from those in blood. Based on pairwise subsampling, the degree of clonotype sharing among donors was expected to be affected by sequencing depth. Sharing across a handful of donors was observed for roughly 5.4% of naive CD4, over 3% of naive CD8, around 2.5% of memory CD4, and around 0.4% of memory CD8 clonotypes. Clonotypes shared by all four sorted-subset donors showed higher generation probabilities than non-shared clonotypes. The genetic and exposure-history diversity represented was limited by the small number of donors.

TCR CDR3 regions were amplified from genomic DNA by multiplex PCR using the deep immunoSEQ assay. For each cell subset, the extracted genomic DNA was distributed evenly across all wells of several immunoSEQ 96-well plates, and each plate served as one replicate. For sorted subsets, around 0.2 ug genomic DNA, equal to about 30,000 T cell genomes, was loaded into each replicate PCR. Purified libraries were measured with a Qubit 3.0 fluorometer, size-checked on a Bioanalyzer 2100, and measured again with the KAPA Library Quantification kit. A separate single-read 150-cycle Illumina NextSeq 550 flow cell was used to sequence each immunoSEQ 96-well plate. On the authors' methods: Because only junctional sequences without quality scores were contained in the immunoSEQ output, filtering matching that applied to full-length reads could not be performed. To assign V/J genes and CDR3, sequences were annotated against IMGT germline references using PyIR, a Python wrapper for IgBLAST v1.9. Reads were removed for weak V/J assignments (E-value above 1e-6), missing CDR3, stop codons, out-of-frame junctions, or ambiguous translated residues. A V3J clonotype was defined by an identical inferred V gene, J gene, and CDR3 amino acid sequence. Percentage overlap between repertoires was calculated by dividing the number of shared unique clonotypes by the size of the smaller repertoire. RTK rarefaction, the Chao1 estimator, and Recon v2.1 estimates of unobserved clonotypes were used to assess repertoire richness. For all TCRbeta clonotypes obtained by the gDNA method from several donors, generation probabilities were computed with OLGA. Not all clones reach the TCRdb copy of this immuneACCESS table, which keeps in-frame sequences only. Checked studies attribute under half of the gap to unresolved V genes and leave the rest unexplained. V and J calls and clone size are given by that table; D and trimming were obtained from the DNA. The sample has some 1,400,000 clones on record, roughly 96% of them singletons. In total, the top ten clones hold about 1.2% of the sample.

CDR1 and CDR2, per the germline V gene, are SGHAT and FQNNGV. The CDR3 contains 16 residues, cysteine and phenylalanine counted. The entry retains the CDR3 DNA only, 48 bases that are in frame from base 1. V lost 1 base and J lost 2 bases; the stretch between them is 12 bases long. The origin of this receptor is a man in his thirties or forties in good health. This chain is built from TRBV11-2 and TRBJ2-1, with the D segment possibly TRBD1 or TRBD2, each aligning over 5 bases. Source material: naive CD4+ T cells sorted from blood. Taken with the paper, the label for cell subset or site translates to: CD45RA+ positively selected. The CDR3 protein: CASSLATGPPYNEQFF. The bases are TGTGCCAGCAGCTTAGCGACGGGGCCCCCCTACAATGAGCAGTTCTTC.